This T cell receptor beta chain is from a study of naive and memory T cell subsets. Study observations and caveats: There was no ground truth to check naive and memory subset results. Possibly reflecting memory cells re-expressing CD45RA, a few larger clonotypes occurred in naive repertoires, especially CD8.

For this clonotype: Antigen specificity is unknown.

The V end lost 5 bases, the J end lost 2 bases, and 13 bases lay between the germline ends. This CDR3 has 14 amino acids. The V gene's germline CDR1 is PRHDT and CDR2 FYEKMQ (reference sequence). Both TRBC1 and TRBC2 were covered by a beta constant-region primer of two equimolar oligonucleotides. The ligated cDNA underwent four PCR rounds using SP2 and nested alpha and beta constant-region primers. A 12-nucleotide UMI and the SP2 primer were added to the cDNA 3' end by oligonucleotide ligation. TCRdb re-called the UMI-ligation and nested PCR reads with MiXCR, one entry per CDR3 protein. The table records some 82,000 distinct CDR3 sequences, about 11% of them present only once.

Specimen: naive CD4+ T cells from blood. The rearrangement links TRBV13 to TRBJ2-7; a weak D match, TRBD2 (7 bases). The clonotype originates from a human donor in good health. The CDR3 DNA sequence: TGTGCCAGCAGCCCAAGGGGGGGGACCTACGAGCAGTACTTC. Residues: CASSPRGGTYEQYF. The whole variable domain, remainder taken from reference TRBV13 and TRBJ2-7, is AAGVIQSPRHLIKEKRETATLKCYPIPRHDTVYWYQQGPGQDPQFLISFYEKMQSDKGSIPDRFSAQQFSDYHSELNMSSLELGDSALYFCASSPRGGTYEQYFGPGTRLTVT.